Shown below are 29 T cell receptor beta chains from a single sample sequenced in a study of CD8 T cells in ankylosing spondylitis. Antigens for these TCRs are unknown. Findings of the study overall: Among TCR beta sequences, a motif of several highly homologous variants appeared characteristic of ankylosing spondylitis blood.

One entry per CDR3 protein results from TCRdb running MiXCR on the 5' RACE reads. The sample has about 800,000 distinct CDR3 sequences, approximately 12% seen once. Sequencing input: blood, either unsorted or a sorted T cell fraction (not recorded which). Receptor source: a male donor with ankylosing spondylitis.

Written as DNA, the CDR3 is TGCGCCAGCAGCCAAGACCCAAACACCTACGAGCAGTACTTC. Amino acid sequence: CASSQDPNTYEQYF. The chain uses TRBV4-3 and TRBJ2-7, with D hard to call. The V end lost 0 bases, the J end lost 2 bases, and 8 bases lay between the germline ends. This CDR3 region has 14 residues. The germline V gene has CDR1 LGHNA and CDR2 YSLEER.

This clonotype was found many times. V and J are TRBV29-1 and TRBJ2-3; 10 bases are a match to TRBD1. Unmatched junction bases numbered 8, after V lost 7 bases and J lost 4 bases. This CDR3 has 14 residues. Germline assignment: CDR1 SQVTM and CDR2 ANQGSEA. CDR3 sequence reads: CSAGTGETPDTQYF. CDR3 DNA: TGCAGCGCAGGGACAGGGGAGACTCCAGATACGCAGTATTTT.

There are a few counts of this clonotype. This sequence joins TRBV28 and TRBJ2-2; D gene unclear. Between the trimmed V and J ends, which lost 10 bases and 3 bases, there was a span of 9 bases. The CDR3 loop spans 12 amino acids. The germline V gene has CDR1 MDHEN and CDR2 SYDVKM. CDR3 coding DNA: TGTGCCACCCGACCACACACCGGGGAGCTGTTTTTT. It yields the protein CATRPHTGELFF.

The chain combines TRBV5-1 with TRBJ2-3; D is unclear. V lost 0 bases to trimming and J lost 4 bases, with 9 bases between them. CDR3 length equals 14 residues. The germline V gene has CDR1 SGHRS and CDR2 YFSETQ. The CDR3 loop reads CASSLDVSPDTQYF. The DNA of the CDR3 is TGCGCCAGCAGCTTGGATGTCAGCCCAGATACGCAGTATTTT.

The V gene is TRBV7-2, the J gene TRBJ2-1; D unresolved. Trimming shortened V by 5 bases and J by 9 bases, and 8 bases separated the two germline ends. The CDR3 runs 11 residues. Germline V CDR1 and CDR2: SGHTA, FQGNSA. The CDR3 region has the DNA TGTGCCAGCAGCAATATCGCTGAGCAGTTCTTC. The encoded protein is CASSNIAEQFF.

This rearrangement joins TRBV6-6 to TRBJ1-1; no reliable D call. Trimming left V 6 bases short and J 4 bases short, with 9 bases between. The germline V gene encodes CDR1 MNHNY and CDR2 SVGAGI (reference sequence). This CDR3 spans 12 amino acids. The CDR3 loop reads CASSVESTEAFF. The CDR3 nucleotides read TGTGCCAGCAGCGTGGAAAGCACTGAAGCTTTCTTT.

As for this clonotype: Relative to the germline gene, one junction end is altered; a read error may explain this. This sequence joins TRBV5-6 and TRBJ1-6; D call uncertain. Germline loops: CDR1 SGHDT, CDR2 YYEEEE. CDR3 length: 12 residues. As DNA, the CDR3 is TGTGCCAGCACCTTGGAGAATTCACCCCTCCACTTT. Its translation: CASTLENSPLHF.

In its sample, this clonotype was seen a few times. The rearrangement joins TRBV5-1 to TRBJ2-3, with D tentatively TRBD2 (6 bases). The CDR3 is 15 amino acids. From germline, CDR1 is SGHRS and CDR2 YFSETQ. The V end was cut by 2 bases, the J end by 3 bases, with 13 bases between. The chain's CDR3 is CASSFGRLSTDTQYF. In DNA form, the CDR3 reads TGCGCCAGCAGCTTCGGGAGATTGAGTACAGATACGCAGTATTTT.

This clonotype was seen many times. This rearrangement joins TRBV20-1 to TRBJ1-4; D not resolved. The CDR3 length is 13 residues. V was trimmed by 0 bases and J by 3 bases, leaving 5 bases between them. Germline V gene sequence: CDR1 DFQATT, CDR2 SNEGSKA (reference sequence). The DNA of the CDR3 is TGCAGTGCTAGAGATGGACCTAATGAAAAACTGTTTTTT. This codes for CSARDGPNEKLFF.

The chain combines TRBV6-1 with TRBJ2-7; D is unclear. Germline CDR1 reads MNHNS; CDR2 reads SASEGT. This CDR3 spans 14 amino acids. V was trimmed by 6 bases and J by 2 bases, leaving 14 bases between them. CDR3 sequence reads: CASSQLGRTYEQYF. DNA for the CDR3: TGTGCCAGCAGCCAGCTAGGTCGAACCTACGAGCAGTACTTC.

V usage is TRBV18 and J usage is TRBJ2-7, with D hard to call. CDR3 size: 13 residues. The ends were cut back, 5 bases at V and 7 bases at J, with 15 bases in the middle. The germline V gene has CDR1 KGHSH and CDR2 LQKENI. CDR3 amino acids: CASSLTRVGEQYF. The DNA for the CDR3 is TGTGCCAGCTCATTGACAAGGGTTGGTGAGCAGTACTTC.

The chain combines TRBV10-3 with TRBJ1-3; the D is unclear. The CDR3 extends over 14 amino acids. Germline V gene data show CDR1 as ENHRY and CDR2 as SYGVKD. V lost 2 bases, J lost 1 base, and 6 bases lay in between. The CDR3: CAISELKSGNTIYF. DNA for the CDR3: TGTGCCATCAGTGAGCTAAAATCTGGAAACACCATATATTTT.

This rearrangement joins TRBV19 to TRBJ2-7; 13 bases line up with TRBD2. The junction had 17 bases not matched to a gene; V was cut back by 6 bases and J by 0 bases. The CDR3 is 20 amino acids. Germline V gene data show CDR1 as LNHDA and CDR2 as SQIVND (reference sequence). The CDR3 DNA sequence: TGTGCCAGTAGGCGAAGCAGGACTAGCGGGAGTCGGGGGACCTCCTACGAGCAGTACTTC. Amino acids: CASRRSRTSGSRGTSYEQYF.

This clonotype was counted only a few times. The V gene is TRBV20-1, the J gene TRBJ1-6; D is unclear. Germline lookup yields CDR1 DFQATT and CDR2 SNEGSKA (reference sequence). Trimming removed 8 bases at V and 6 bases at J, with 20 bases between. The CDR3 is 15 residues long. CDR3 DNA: TGCAGTTTCTCGACGTCGGCGGGGAGTAATTCACCCCTCCACTTT. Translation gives CSFSTSAGSNSPLHF.

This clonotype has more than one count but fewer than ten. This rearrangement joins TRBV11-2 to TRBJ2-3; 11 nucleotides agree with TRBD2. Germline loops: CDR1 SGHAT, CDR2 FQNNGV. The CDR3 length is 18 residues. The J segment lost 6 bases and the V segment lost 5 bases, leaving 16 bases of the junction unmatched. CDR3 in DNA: TGTGCCAGCAGCCGAACTAGCGGGGGCCCTCCCACTTCGGATACGCAGTATTTT. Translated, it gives CASSRTSGGPPTSDTQYF.

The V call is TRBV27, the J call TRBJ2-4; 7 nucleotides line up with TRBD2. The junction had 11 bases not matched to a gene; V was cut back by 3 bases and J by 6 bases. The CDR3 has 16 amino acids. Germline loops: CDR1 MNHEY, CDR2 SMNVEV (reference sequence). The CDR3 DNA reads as TGTGCCAGCAGTTTGTCTATAGCGGGTAGGGGAAACATTCAGTACTTC. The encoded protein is CASSLSIAGRGNIQYF.

CDR3 DNA: TGTGCCAGCAGTTATTCGTTAGGGACGGTGAACACTGAAGCTTTCTTT. Translated: CASSYSLGTVNTEAFF. This chain links TRBV6-5 with TRBJ1-1; TRBD1 is a possible D gene (5 bases). The length of the CDR3 is 16 residues. Per the germline V gene, CDR1 is MNHEY and CDR2 is SVGAGI. V lost 3 bases, J lost 0 bases, and 14 bases lay in between.

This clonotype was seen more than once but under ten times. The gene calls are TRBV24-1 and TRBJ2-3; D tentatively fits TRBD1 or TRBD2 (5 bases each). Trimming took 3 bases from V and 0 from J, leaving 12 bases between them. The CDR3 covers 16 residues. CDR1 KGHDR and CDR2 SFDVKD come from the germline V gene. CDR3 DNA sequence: TGTGCCACCAGTGATGCAGGGAGCCCCAGCACAGATACGCAGTATTTT. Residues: CATSDAGSPSTDTQYF.

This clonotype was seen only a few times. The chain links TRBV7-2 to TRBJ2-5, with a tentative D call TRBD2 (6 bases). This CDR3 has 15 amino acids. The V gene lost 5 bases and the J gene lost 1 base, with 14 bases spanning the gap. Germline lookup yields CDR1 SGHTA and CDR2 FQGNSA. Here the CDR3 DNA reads TGTGCCAGCAGCGTAGGCCGGGACTCCCAAGAGACCCAGTACTTC. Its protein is CASSVGRDSQETQYF.

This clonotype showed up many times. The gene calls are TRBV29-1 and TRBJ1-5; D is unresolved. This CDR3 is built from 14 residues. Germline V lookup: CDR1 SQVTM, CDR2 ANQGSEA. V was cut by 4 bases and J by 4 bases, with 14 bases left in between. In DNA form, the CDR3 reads TGCAGCGTTGTCGACACCCAGGCTAATCAGCCCCAGCATTTT. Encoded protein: CSVVDTQANQPQHF.

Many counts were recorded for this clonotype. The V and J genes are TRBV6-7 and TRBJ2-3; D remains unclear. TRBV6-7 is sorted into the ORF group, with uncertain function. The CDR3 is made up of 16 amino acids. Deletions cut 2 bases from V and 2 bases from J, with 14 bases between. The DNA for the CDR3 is TGTGCCAGCAGTTACGTCGGCAGAGAGAACACAGATACGCAGTATTTT. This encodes CASSYVGRENTDTQYF.

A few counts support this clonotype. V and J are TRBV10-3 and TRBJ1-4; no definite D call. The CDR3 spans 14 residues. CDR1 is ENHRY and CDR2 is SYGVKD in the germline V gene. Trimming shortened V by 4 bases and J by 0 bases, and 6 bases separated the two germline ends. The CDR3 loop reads CAISGTTTNEKLFF. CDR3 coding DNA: TGTGCCATCAGTGGGACCACAACTAATGAAAAACTGTTTTTT.

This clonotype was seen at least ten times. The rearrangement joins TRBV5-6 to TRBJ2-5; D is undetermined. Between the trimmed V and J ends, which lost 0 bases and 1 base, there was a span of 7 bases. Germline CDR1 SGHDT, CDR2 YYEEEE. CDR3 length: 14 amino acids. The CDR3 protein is CASSLELVQETQYF. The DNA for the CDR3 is TGTGCCAGCAGCTTGGAGTTGGTCCAAGAGACCCAGTACTTC.

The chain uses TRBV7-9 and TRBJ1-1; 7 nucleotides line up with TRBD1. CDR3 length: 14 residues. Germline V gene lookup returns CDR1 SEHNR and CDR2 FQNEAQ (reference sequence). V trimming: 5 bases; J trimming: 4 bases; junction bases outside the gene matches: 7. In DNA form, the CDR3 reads TGTGCCAGCAGCCCAGACAGGGTTTCCACTGAAGCTTTCTTT. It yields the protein CASSPDRVSTEAFF. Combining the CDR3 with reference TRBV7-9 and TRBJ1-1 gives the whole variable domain DTGVSQNPRHKITKRGQNVTFRCDPISEHNRLYWYRQTLGQGPEFLTYFQNEAQLEKSRLLSDRFSAERPKGSFSTLEIQRTEQGDSAMYLCASSPDRVSTEAFFGQGTRLTVV.

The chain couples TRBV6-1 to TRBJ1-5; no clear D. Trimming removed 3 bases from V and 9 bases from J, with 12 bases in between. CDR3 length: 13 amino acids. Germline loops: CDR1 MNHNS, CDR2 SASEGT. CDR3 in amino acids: CASSDNHIRPQHF. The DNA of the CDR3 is TGTGCCAGCAGTGACAACCATATTAGGCCCCAGCATTTT.

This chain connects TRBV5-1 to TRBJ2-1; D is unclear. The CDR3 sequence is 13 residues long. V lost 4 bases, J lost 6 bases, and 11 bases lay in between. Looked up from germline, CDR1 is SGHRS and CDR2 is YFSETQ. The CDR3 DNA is TGCGCCAGCAGCACCTTAGTAGGCAATGAGCAGTTCTTC. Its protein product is CASSTLVGNEQFF.

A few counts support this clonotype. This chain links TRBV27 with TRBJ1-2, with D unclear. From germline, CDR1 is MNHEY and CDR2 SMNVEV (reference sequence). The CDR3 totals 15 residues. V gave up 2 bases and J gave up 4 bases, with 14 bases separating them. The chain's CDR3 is CASSLRAAPAYGYTF. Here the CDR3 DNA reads TGTGCCAGCAGTTTACGGGCAGCTCCGGCCTATGGCTACACCTTC.

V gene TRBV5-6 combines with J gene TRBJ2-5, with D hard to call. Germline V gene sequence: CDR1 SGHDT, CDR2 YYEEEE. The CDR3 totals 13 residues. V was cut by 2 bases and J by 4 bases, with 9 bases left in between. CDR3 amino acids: CASSFLDGETQYF. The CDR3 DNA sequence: TGTGCCAGCAGCTTTCTAGATGGAGAGACCCAGTACTTC.

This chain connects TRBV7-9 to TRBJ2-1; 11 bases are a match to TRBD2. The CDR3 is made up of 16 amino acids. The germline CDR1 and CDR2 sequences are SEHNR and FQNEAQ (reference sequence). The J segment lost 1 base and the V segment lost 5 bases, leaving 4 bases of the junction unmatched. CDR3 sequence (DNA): TGTGCCAGCAGCCGAATAGCGGGAGGGTCCTACAATGAGCAGTTCTTC. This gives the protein CASSRIAGGSYNEQFF. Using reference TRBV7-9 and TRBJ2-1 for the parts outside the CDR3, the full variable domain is DTGVSQNPRHKITKRGQNVTFRCDPISEHNRLYWYRQTLGQGPEFLTYFQNEAQLEKSRLLSDRFSAERPKGSFSTLEIQRTEQGDSAMYLCASSRIAGGSYNEQFFGPGTRLTVL.